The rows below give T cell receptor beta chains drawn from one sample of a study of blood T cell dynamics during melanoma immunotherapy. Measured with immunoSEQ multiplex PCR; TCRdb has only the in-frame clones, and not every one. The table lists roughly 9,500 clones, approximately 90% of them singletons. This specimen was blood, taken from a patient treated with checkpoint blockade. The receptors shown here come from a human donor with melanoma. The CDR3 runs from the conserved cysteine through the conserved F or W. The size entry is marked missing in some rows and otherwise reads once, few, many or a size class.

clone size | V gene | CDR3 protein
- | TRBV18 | CASSPFRRLAGARGEQYF
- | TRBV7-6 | CASSRQGPYEQYF
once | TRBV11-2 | CASSPGQTWGNTIYF
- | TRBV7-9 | CASSSRGPETQYF
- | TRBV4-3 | CASSQGPEGRTGELFF
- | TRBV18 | CASSPQGGIDYGHTF
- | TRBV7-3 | CASSWGTEYEQYF
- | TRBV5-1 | CASSLGAGQTITGELFF
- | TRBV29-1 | CSVAKQENTEAFF
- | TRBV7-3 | CASSLRGDEQFF
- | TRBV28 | CASRPGGTGVGYTIYF
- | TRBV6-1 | CASSEGSGGNQPQHF
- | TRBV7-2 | CASSTPDRASNQPQHF
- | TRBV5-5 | CASSYRTGDQPQHF
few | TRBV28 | CASRTGSSNQPQHF
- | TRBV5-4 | CASRRGGPADTQYF
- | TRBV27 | CASSFSSGNYEQYF
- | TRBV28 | CASSLSVNTEAFF
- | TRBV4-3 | CASSQGSPRANTGELFF
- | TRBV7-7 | CASSLAAGAYEQYF
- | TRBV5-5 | CASSSGTSGLNTGELFF